The present T cell receptor (beta chain) was sequenced within a study of blood T cell repertoires in COVID-19. The wider study: Samples taken during acute and convalescent COVID-19 were collected in the United States, Italy and Spain. PBMCs, B-cell-depleted T cells, or T cells provided the cDNA or gDNA that made up the material.

This CDR3 spans 17 amino acids. Germline V gene sequence: CDR1 GTSNPN, CDR2 SVGIG (reference sequence). The J segment lost 8 bases and the V segment lost 1 base, leaving 15 bases of the junction unmatched. Original analysis: Amplification from reference gene primers served as the basis for estimated nucleated cell counts. Data came from immunoSEQ multiplex PCR; TCRdb stores just in-frame clones and leaves some out. That table supplies the V and J calls and clone size; D and trimming were determined from the DNA. The sample holds 150,000 to 200,000 clones, more than 75% seen once. This clone is a singleton in its sample.

This receptor was identified in a young man with active or convalescent COVID-19. The gene calls are TRBV30 and TRBJ1-1; 11 bases match TRBD1. Material for sequencing was peripheral blood. CDR3 DNA: TGTGCCTGGAGTGGTGTGGGACAGGGGGTCCAAACCCTCGAAGCTTTCTTT. The encoded protein is CAWSGVGQGVQTLEAFF.